This TCR beta chain was sequenced in a study of metastatic and nonmetastatic thyroid tumors. Overall study: It was across blood and tumor or nodule tissue from malignant and benign thyroid patients that repertoires were compared.

Original processing methods: To classify distant metastasis in papillary thyroid cancer, a model was built from CDR3 differences across clinicopathological groups. Via MiXCR, TCRdb re-called the PCR reads. In this record, the V and J calls reflect TCRdb's handling and not the investigators' own analysis. The table shows about 5,900 clones, with approximately 35% occurring only once. Regarding this clone: Its antigen is unidentified.

Thyroid surgery was preceded by no treatment in any patient. Study-wide results and caveats: Significantly higher TCR beta diversity was reportedly seen in malignant thyroid tumors than benign nodules, in blood and tumor.

Germline-derived CDR1 and CDR2 are DFQATT and SNEGSKA (reference sequence). CDR3 size: 14 residues. The V end lost 7 bases, the J end lost 10 bases, and 20 bases lay between the germline ends. The sample comprised adjacent normal tissue. The chain links TRBV20-1 to TRBJ1-6, with D perhaps matching TRBD1 (5 bases). The sequence was obtained from a male donor with papillary thyroid cancer or a benign thyroid nodule (not recorded which). Some clones in this sample may be carry-over from other donors' samples. The CDR3 protein is CSVSSGEESSPLHF. CDR3 nucleotides: TGCAGTGTGTCCTCGGGGGAGGAGTCCTCACCCCTCCACTTT.